The present T cell receptor beta chain was sequenced within a study of T cells in Graves' hyperthyroidism and ophthalmopathy. Findings of the study overall: The model's output predicted ophthalmopathy at a median of about 6.5 months prior to onset.

The source material, RNA transcripts, was used to amplify TCR beta CDR3 regions. An initial round of RT-PCR targeting the TCR CDR3 relied on the HTBI primer set. TCRdb called the multiplex PCR reads again in MiXCR, with one record for every CDR3 protein. The repertoire consists of about 560,000 distinct CDR3 sequences, with 12% to 15% occurring once and the leading ten covering about 15%. Many counts were recorded for this clonotype. The antigen is not known. The CDR3 runs 14 residues. V was clipped by 5 bases and J by 2 bases; unmatched bases: 4. The TCR sequence derives from a woman aged 40 to 55 with Graves' hyperthyroidism. The chain uses TRBV12-3 or TRBV12-4 and TRBJ2-3; TRBD2 matches at 7 bases. The sequenced material came from blood. The CDR3 sequence is CASSPSGNTDTQYF. DNA of the CDR3: TGTGCCAGCAGTCCGAGCGGGAACACAGATACGCAGTATTTT.